The source of this T cell receptor (beta chain) is a study of T-cell memory formation after mild COVID-19. This clonotype was detected a few times. TCRdb reanalysed the 5' RACE reads using MiXCR and keeps one entry per CDR3 protein. Of 85,000 to 130,000 distinct CDR3 sequences in the sample, around 10% were seen once. CDR3 size: 14 residues. Trimming left V 2 bases short and J 1 base short, with 8 bases between. Germline values: CDR1 MGHDK, CDR2 SYGVNS. The receptor's source is a man aged 18 to 29 who had mild COVID-19 (a few samples of this study predate the infection). Cell type and time point are not known. Sequenced sample: PBMCs or a T cell subset sorted from them (not recorded which). The rearrangement links TRBV25-1 to TRBJ2-5; a possible D gene is TRBD1 (5 bases). CDR3 loop: CASSEPGSQETQYF. CDR3 DNA: TGTGCCAGCAGTGAACCAGGGTCCCAAGAGACCCAGTACTTC.